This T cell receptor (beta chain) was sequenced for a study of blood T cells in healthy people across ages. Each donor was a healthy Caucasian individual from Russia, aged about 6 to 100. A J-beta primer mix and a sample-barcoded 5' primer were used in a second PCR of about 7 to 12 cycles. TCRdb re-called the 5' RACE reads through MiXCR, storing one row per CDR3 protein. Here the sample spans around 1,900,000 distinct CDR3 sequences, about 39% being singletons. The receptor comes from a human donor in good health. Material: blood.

CDR3 coding DNA: TGTGCCAGCAGTTTATCAGGGGCAGGAGAAAAACTGTTTTTT. Translation gives CASSLSGAGEKLFF. V gene TRBV12-3 or TRBV12-4 combines with J gene TRBJ1-4; D might be TRBD1 (6 bases). CDR3 length equals 14 residues. Trimming took off 2 bases at V and 8 bases at J, with 12 bases between the two ends.